This TCR beta chain comes out of a study of PD-1 blockade in classical Hodgkin lymphoma. Study in general: Once every 2 weeks, patients received intravenous nivolumab at 3 mg/kg. Study-level results: Although disease activity or prior therapy may be involved, causes of the repertoire differences remain undefined. By C4D1, CD4+ diversity increased significantly, especially in complete responders.

Between the trimmed V and J ends, which lost 9 bases and 0 bases, there was a span of 11 bases. The CDR3 has 14 residues. Germline V gives CDR1 MRHNA, CDR2 SNTAGT. The assay was immunoSEQ multiplex PCR, and TCRdb's table has in-frame clones only and misses some. The data contain 40,000 to 45,000 clones, about 71% of them singletons. Each patient relapsed following autologous stem cell transplantation, and prior brentuximab vedotin exposure differed. In regard to this clone: What it binds is unknown.

This specimen was peripheral blood mononuclear cells (PBMCs), taken at baseline. This sequence joins TRBV6-4 and TRBJ2-2; no firm D call. The receptor was isolated from a human donor with classical Hodgkin lymphoma. The CDR3 loop is CASSKDSNTGELFF. In nucleotides, the CDR3 is TGTGCCAGTTCCAAGGATTCGAACACCGGGGAGCTGTTTTTT.